This T cell receptor beta chain was retrieved from a study of neurological immune-mediated disorders. Looked up from germline, CDR1 is SGHRS and CDR2 is YFSETQ. This CDR3 has 18 amino acids. The V and J ends lost 1 base and 8 bases, in that order; junction bases with no gene match: 17. Via MiXCR, TCRdb re-called the 5' RACE reads, giving one row per CDR3 protein. The data contain around 94,000 distinct CDR3 sequences, 3% to 4% of them singletons. Whole-study results and caveats: Patients with HTLV-1-associated myelopathy had the highest level of TCR clonal expansion, whereas patients with multiple sclerosis had the lowest level, falling beneath the level found in healthy controls. The phylogenetic placement of 18 of 34 multiple sclerosis patients' repertoires in one related-CDR3 cluster constitutes a possible signature.

This clonotype showed up many times. Its antigen is undetermined. The study built unsorted libraries from 2 million PBMCs kept at -80 C. The sequenced material came from PBMCs. The source is a woman aged 18-29 years with multiple sclerosis. The rearrangement links TRBV5-1 to TRBJ2-1; 8 nucleotides agree with TRBD2. CDR3 amino acids: CASSLQTIGTSSIYEQFF. Written as DNA, the CDR3 is TGCGCCAGCAGCTTGCAAACCATCGGGACTAGTAGCATCTATGAGCAGTTCTTC.